This is a list of T cell receptor beta chains from one sample in a study of tumor-infiltrating lymphocytes in primary liver carcinoma. Each CDR3 protein is one row after TCRdb ran MiXCR on the multiplex PCR reads. This sample has 95,000 to 150,000 distinct CDR3 sequences, with around 70% found just once. The sample taken for sequencing was tumor-adjacent normal liver tissue. The receptors derive from a woman between 55 and 75 years old with primary liver carcinoma and hepatitis B virus infection. The CDR3 runs from the conserved cysteine through the conserved F or W. D genes are given only for firm matches. Size is omitted from some rows. Given values are once, few, many or a class for expanded clones.

clone_size,j_call,v_call,d_call,cdr3_nt,cdr3_aa
once,TRBJ2-2,TRBV21-1,-,TGTGCCAGCAGCAACCGTGGAGGGAGAGGGGCCGAGGAGCTGTTTTTT,CASSNRGGRGAEELFF
-,TRBJ2-7,TRBV6-2/TRBV6-3,TRBD2,TGTGCCAGTAGCCAACTTAGCGGGCGACACTACGAGCAGTACTTC,CASSQLSGRHYEQYF
-,TRBJ2-3,TRBV29-1,-,TGCAGCGTTTGTGGGGGTGGAGACGGGGGCACAGATACGCAGTATTTT,CSVCGGGDGGTDTQYF
-,TRBJ2-3,TRBV12-5,-,TGTGCTAGTGGTTTGGACAGCACAGATATGCAGTACTTT,CASGLDSTDMQYF
many,TRBJ2-7,TRBV11-3,-,TGTGCCAGCAAACCGGGACGAGGGGCCTCATACGAGCAGTACTTC,CASKPGRGASYEQYF
few,TRBJ1-1,TRBV5-1,TRBD1,TGCGCCAGCAGCTCCCGACAGGGGAACACTGAAGCTTTCTTT,CASSSRQGNTEAFF
-,TRBJ2-3,TRBV18,TRBD2,TGTGCCAGCTCACCCCGACTAGCGGCGGCGGCAGATACGCAGTATTTT,CASSPRLAAAADTQYF
-,TRBJ1-5,TRBV29-1,-,TGCAGCGCCGCTGACATGGCGGGGACCCAGCCCCAGCATTTT,CSAADMAGTQPQHF
-,TRBJ2-1,TRBV6-1,-,TGTGTCAGCAGGGGGTCGGGAGCCTACAATGAGCAGTTCTTC,CVSRGSGAYNEQFF
medium-sized,TRBJ2-3,TRBV11-2,-,TGTGCCAGCAGCTTAGTCTACCTTGATACGCAGTATTTT,CASSLVYLDTQYF